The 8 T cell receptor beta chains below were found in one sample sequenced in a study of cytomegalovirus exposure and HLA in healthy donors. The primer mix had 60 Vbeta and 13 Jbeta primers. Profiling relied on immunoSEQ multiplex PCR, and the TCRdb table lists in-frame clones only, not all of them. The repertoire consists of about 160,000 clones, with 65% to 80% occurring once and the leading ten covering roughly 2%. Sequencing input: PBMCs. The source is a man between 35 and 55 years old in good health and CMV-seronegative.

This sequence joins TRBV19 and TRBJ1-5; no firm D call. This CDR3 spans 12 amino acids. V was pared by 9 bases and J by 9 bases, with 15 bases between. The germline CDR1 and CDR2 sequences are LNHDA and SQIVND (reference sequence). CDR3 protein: CASPRGAGPQHF. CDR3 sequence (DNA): TGTGCCAGCCCGCGGGGAGCCGGGCCCCAGCATTTT.

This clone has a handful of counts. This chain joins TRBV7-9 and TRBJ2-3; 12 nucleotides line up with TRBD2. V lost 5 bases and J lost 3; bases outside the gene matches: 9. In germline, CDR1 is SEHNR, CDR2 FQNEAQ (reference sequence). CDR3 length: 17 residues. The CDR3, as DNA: TGTGCCAGCAGCAGCGCCAAGACTAGCGGGAGAACAGATACGCAGTATTTT. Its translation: CASSSAKTSGRTDTQYF. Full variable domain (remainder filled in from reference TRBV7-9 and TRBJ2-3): DTGVSQNPRHKITKRGQNVTFRCDPISEHNRLYWYRQTLGQGPEFLTYFQNEAQLEKSRLLSDRFSAERPKGSFSTLEIQRTEQGDSAMYLCASSSAKTSGRTDTQYFGPGTRLTVL.

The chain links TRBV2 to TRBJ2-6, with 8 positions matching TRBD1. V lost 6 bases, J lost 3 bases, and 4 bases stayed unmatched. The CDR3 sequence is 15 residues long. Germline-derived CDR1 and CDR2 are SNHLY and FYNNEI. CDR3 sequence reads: CASSPTGVGANVLTF. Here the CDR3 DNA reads TGTGCCAGCAGCCCGACAGGGGTTGGGGCCAACGTCCTGACTTTC.

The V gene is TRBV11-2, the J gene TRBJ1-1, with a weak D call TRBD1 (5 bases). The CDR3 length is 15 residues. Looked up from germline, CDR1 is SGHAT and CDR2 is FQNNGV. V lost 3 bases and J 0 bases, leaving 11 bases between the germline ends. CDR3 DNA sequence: TGTGCCAGCAGCTTTCCACAGGTTTTGAACACTGAAGCTTTCTTT. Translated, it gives CASSFPQVLNTEAFF.

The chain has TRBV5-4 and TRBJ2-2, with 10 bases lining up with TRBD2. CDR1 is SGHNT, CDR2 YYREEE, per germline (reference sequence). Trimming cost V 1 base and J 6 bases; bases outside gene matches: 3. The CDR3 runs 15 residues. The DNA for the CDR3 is TGTGCCAGCAGCTTGTTTAGCGGGAGGCCCGGGGAGCTGTTTTTT. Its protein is CASSLFSGRPGELFF.

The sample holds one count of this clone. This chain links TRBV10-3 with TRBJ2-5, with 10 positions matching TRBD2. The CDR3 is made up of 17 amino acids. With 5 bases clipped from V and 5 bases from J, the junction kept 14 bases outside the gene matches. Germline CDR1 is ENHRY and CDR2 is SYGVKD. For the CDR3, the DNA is TGTGCCATCAGTACTACCCCTGGACTAGCGGAGGGGGAGACCCAGTACTTC. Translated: CAISTTPGLAEGETQYF.

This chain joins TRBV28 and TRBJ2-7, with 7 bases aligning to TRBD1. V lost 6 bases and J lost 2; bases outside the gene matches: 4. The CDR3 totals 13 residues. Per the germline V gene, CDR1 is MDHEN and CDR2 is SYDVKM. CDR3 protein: CASSAGGPYEQYF. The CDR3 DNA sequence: TGTGCCAGCAGCGCAGGGGGTCCCTACGAGCAGTACTTC. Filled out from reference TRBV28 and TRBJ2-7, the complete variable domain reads DVKVTQSSRYLVKRTGEKVFLECVQDMDHENMFWYRQDPGLGLRLIYFSYDVKMKEKGDIPEGYSVSREKKERFSLILESASTNQTSMYLCASSAGGPYEQYFGPGTRLTVT.

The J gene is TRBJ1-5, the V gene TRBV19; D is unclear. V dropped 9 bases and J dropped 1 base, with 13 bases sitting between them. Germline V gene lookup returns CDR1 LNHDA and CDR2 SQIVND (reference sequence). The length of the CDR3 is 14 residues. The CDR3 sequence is CASQPLVSNQPQHF. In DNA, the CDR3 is TGTGCCAGCCAACCTCTAGTGAGCAATCAGCCCCAGCATTTT. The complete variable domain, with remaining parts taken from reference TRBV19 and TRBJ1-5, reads DGGITQSPKYLFRKEGQNVTLSCEQNLNHDAMYWYRQDPGQGLRLIYYSQIVNDFQKGDIAEGYSVSREKKESFPLTVTSAQKNPTAFYLCASQPLVSNQPQHFGDGTRLSIL.